Only one count was recorded for the clone carrying this T cell receptor beta chain. The CDR3 spans 17 residues. V shed 3 bases and J 1 base; nucleotides not matched to a gene: 7. Germline lookup yields CDR1 LGHNT and CDR2 FRNRAP. These data come from a study of blood T cell repertoires in COVID-19. In the study overall: The United States, Italy and Spain were the sources of the acute and convalescent COVID-19 samples.

Per the study methods: Estimates of nucleated cell counts were drawn from the amplification of reference gene primers. TCRdb's table, derived via immunoSEQ multiplex PCR, lists solely in-frame clones and lacks some. V and J calls plus clone size are reproduced from that table; the DNA served to infer D and trimming. The sample records some 400,000 clones, roughly nine tenths being singletons. Recruits, aged roughly 18 to 100 years, lived in 20 to 30 US areas. Up to 2 weeks before entering the study, exposed participants had met a COVID-19 case. Sequences were obtained from PBMCs or T cells enriched from blood (not recorded which). The chain has TRBV12-5 and TRBJ2-7; 12 bases align to TRBD2. This TCR came from a woman between 40 and 55 years old who had been exposed to COVID-19. The chain's CDR3 is CASGFRLAGVLSYEQYF. CDR3 sequence (DNA): TGTGCTAGTGGTTTCCGACTAGCGGGGGTCCTATCCTACGAGCAGTACTTC.